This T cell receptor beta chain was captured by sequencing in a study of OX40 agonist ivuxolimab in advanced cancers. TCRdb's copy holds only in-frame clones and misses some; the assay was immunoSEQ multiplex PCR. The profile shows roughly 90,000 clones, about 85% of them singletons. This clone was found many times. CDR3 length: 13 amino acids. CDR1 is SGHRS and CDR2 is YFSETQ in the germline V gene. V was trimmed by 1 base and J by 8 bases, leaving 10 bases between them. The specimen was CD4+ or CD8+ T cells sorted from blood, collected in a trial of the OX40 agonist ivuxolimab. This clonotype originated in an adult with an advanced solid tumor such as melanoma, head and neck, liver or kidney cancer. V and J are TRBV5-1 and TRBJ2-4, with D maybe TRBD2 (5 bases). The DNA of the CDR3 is TGCGCCAGCAGCTTGATGGGAGTTGACATTCAGTACTTC. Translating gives CASSLMGVDIQYF.